What follows are 4 T cell receptor beta chains derived from one specimen sequenced in a study of T cells in Graves' hyperthyroidism and ophthalmopathy. Researchers took RNA transcripts and amplified the TCR beta CDR3 regions from them. TCR CDR3 regions were first amplified by RT-PCR with HTBI primers. TCRdb re-derived calls from the multiplex PCR reads in MiXCR, one entry per CDR3 protein. The sample lists some 180,000 distinct CDR3 sequences, over 15% seen once, with 25% to 35% in the top ten. Sample: blood. Every receptor here comes from a woman aged 50 to 65 with Graves' hyperthyroidism.

This CDR3 is CASSLDLAGSYEQYF. CDR3 in DNA: TGTGCCAGCAGCTTGGATCTAGCGGGCTCCTACGAGCAGTACTTC. J is TRBJ2-7 and V is TRBV5-6; 8 bases are shared with TRBD2. CDR1 is SGHDT, CDR2 YYEEEE, per germline. The CDR3 has 15 amino acids. Trimming cost V 0 bases and J 0 bases; bases outside gene matches: 2.

At least ten counts were recorded for this clonotype. The rearrangement joins TRBV28 to TRBJ1-2; D is ambiguous. The CDR3 contains 12 residues. Germline loops: CDR1 MDHEN, CDR2 SYDVKM. V shed 2 bases and J shed 8 bases, with 9 bases lying between them. The CDR3 nucleotides read TGTGCCAGCAGTTTAAAGGGTAGAGGCTACACCTTC. This sequence encodes CASSLKGRGYTF.

At least ten counts were recorded for this clonotype. The genes are TRBV7-2 and TRBJ1-5; no definite D call. This CDR3 region has 14 residues. The germline V and J ends were trimmed by 1 base and 4 bases, with 8 bases remaining between them. Per the germline V gene, CDR1 is SGHTA and CDR2 is FQGNSA. The CDR3 region has the DNA TGTGCCAGCAGCTTAGACCGCAGGAATCAGCCCCAGCATTTT. Encoded protein: CASSLDRRNQPQHF. Together with reference TRBV7-2 and TRBJ1-5, the CDR3 gives the full variable domain: GAGVSQSPSNKVTEKGKDVELRCDPISGHTALYWYRQSLGQGLEFLIYFQGNSAPDKSGLPSDRFSAERTGGSVSTLTIQRTQQEDSAVYLCASSLDRRNQPQHFGDGTRLSIL.

Details on this clonotype: This likely comes from a read error, as the CDR3 has no conserved phenylalanine or tryptophan at its end. V and J are TRBV19 and TRBJ1-5; weak D call: TRBD1 (5 bases). In germline, CDR1 is LNHDA, CDR2 SQIVND (reference sequence). The CDR3 runs to 14 residues. V was clipped by 4 bases and J by 2 bases, with 9 bases between them. This chain's CDR3 is CASSSRGGNQPQHC. CDR3 DNA: TGTGCCAGTAGTAGCCGGGGGGGCAATCAGCCCCAGCATTGT.